The 30 T cell receptor beta chains presented below share a single source sample, sequenced in a study of CD8 T cells in ankylosing spondylitis. Findings and limits, study-wide: The study identified a TCR beta motif of under 10 highly homologous variants that appeared characteristic of ankylosing spondylitis blood.

Their antigens are not known. MiXCR, applied by TCRdb to the 5' RACE reads, yields one record per CDR3 protein. The sample shows hundreds of thousands of distinct CDR3 sequences, 10% to 15% of them seen only once. Source material: blood, either unsorted or a sorted T cell fraction (not recorded which). These receptors were collected from a male donor with ankylosing spondylitis.

This clonotype was found a few times. This sequence joins TRBV28 and TRBJ1-4; D not resolved. V was cut by 5 bases and J by 7 bases, with 17 bases left in between. The CDR3 runs to 15 residues. Germline values: CDR1 MDHEN, CDR2 SYDVKM. The CDR3 sequence is CASSPLGSPSEKLFF. Written as DNA, the CDR3 is TGTGCCAGCAGTCCACTGGGCAGTCCAAGTGAAAAACTGTTTTTT.

This clonotype was detected a few times. The rearrangement links TRBV7-2 to TRBJ1-4; TRBD1 aligns across 12 bases. Germline V gives CDR1 SGHTA, CDR2 FQGNSA. The CDR3 consists of 13 residues. The V gene end was trimmed by 5 bases and the J gene end by 13 bases; junction bases not matched to a gene: 5. The CDR3 sequence: CASSRGTGGRLFF. CDR3 nucleotide sequence: TGTGCCAGCAGCCGGGGGACAGGGGGCAGACTGTTTTTT.

This chain uses TRBV2 with TRBJ2-5; D may be TRBD2 (5 bases). Trimming cost V 7 bases and J 2 bases, with 14 bases left between them. CDR1 and CDR2 from the germline V gene are SNHLY and FYNNEI. CDR3 length: 14 residues. CDR3 nucleotides: TGTGCCAGCATGGGTCCCCAGCGGCAAGAGACCCAGTACTTC. The encoded protein is CASMGPQRQETQYF. The variable domain in full, with the rest retrieved from reference TRBV2 and TRBJ2-5, is EPEVTQTPSHQVTQMGQEVILRCVPISNHLYFYWYRQILGQKVEFLVSFYNNEISEKSEIFDDQFSVERPDGSNFTLKIRSTKLEDSAMYFCASMGPQRQETQYFGPGTRLLVL.

The rearrangement joins TRBV27 to TRBJ2-3; 9 positions agree with TRBD1. The V gene's germline CDR1 is MNHEY and CDR2 SMNVEV (reference sequence). The ends lost 3 bases at V and 2 bases at J; junction bases unmatched: 6. This CDR3 has 16 residues. The CDR3, as DNA: TGTGCCAGCAGTTTCGGGGGACAGGGCTACACAGATACGCAGTATTTT. This codes for CASSFGGQGYTDTQYF.

This clonotype turned up a few times. The rearrangement links TRBV12-2 to TRBJ2-7; TRBD1, the D gene given by the table, was not confirmed from the DNA. TRBV12-2 is a pseudogene locus. This CDR3 has 15 amino acids. CDR3 in amino acids: CASRYPGTGRYEQYF. DNA of the CDR3: TGTGCAAGTCGCTACCCCGGGACAGGGAGGTACGAGCAGTACTTC.

The chain has TRBV4-2 and TRBJ1-5; 9 bases are shared with TRBD1. V dropped 1 base and J dropped 7; count of bases not matched to a gene: 8. The CDR3 has 16 amino acids. The V gene's germline CDR1 is LGHNA and CDR2 YNFKEQ. The CDR3 bases are TGTGCCAGCAGCCAAGCCCTACAGGGGGCGAAGCAGCCCCAGCATTTT. Encoded protein: CASSQALQGAKQPQHF.

This clonotype was counted ten times or more. This chain connects TRBV20-1 to TRBJ2-5; a possible D gene is TRBD2 (6 bases). Germline CDR1 and CDR2: DFQATT and SNEGSKA (reference sequence). The CDR3 has 13 amino acids. The germline V and J ends were trimmed by 2 bases and 5 bases, with 12 bases remaining between them. CDR3 coding DNA: TGCAGTGCTAGAACTCCCGGGACTGAGACCCAGTACTTC. It translates to CSARTPGTETQYF.

This clonotype appeared many times. The chain couples TRBV6-5 to TRBJ1-1, with no clear D. Looked up from germline, CDR1 is MNHEY and CDR2 is SVGAGI. Trimming took off 2 bases at V and 4 bases at J, with 8 bases between the two ends. The CDR3 runs 13 residues. This CDR3 is CASSYEVGTEAFF. In DNA form, the CDR3 reads TGTGCCAGCAGTTACGAAGTGGGCACTGAAGCTTTCTTT.

This chain uses TRBV4-1 with TRBJ2-1, with TRBD2 matching 8 bases. Germline V lookup: CDR1 MGHRA, CDR2 YSYEKL. J was trimmed by 4 bases and V by 4 bases; bases with no gene match: 9. CDR3 size: 16 residues. In DNA form, the CDR3 reads TGCGCCAGCAGCCGACCGGGACTAGTCAGATACAATGAGCAGTTCTTC. This encodes CASSRPGLVRYNEQFF.

This sequence joins TRBV5-1 and TRBJ1-1, with a tentative D call TRBD1 (5 bases). Germline V gene data show CDR1 as SGHRS and CDR2 as YFSETQ. This CDR3 spans 14 amino acids. V was trimmed by 4 bases and J by 1 base, leaving 11 bases between them. CDR3 bases: TGCGCCAGCAGCGGAGATGGGGCGAACACTGAAGCTTTCTTT. Its protein product is CASSGDGANTEAFF.

This clonotype was detected many times. The rearrangement joins TRBV20-1 to TRBJ2-3, with 7 bases aligning to TRBD1. Germline V gene data show CDR1 as DFQATT and CDR2 as SNEGSKA (reference sequence). V was pared by 4 bases and J by 0 bases, with 1 base of the junction left unmatched. This CDR3 contains 13 residues. CDR3 protein: CSATTGSTDTQYF. The CDR3 DNA follows: TGCAGTGCTACGACAGGGAGCACAGATACGCAGTATTTT.

The chain combines TRBV4-2 with TRBJ2-7, with TRBD1 as a possible D gene (6 bases). The V end lost 5 bases, the J end lost 5 bases, and 19 bases lay between the germline ends. Germline CDR1 LGHNA, CDR2 YNFKEQ. The CDR3 covers 15 residues. CDR3 sequence (DNA): TGTGCCAGCAGCAGTTCACCACAGGGAAGGGACGAGCAGTACTTC. Encoded protein: CASSSSPQGRDEQYF.

This clonotype was detected many times. CDR3 bases: TGTGCCAGCAGCTTAAGCGCATTGCGGGTGGATACGCAGTATTTT. Residues: CASSLSALRVDTQYF. This sequence joins TRBV7-2 and TRBJ2-3; D possibly corresponds to TRBD2 (5 bases). Between the trimmed V and J ends, which lost 2 bases and 6 bases, there was a span of 15 bases. Germline-derived CDR1 and CDR2 are SGHTA and FQGNSA. The CDR3 length is 15 residues.

This clonotype was counted between two and nine times. V gene TRBV27 combines with J gene TRBJ2-1; D possibly corresponds to TRBD2 (5 bases). V lost 1 base and J lost 3, with 16 bases in between. This CDR3 has 17 amino acids. CDR1 is MNHEY, CDR2 SMNVEV, per germline (reference sequence). DNA for the CDR3: TGTGCCAGCAGTTTATATGGAGGTACTTTCCGCTACAATGAGCAGTTCTTC. It codes for CASSLYGGTFRYNEQFF.

The sample holds a few counts of this clonotype. V gene TRBV18 combines with J gene TRBJ2-3; perhaps TRBD1 as D (6 bases). Germline CDR1 reads KGHSH; CDR2 reads LQKENI. CDR3 size: 17 residues. V lost 2 bases, J lost 0 bases, and 15 bases lay in between. CDR3 in DNA: TGTGCCAGCTCACCAAGTAGATGGACAGCTAGCACAGATACGCAGTATTTT. The encoded protein is CASSPSRWTASTDTQYF. Looking up the rest from reference TRBV18 and TRBJ2-3 gives the full variable domain: NAGVMQNPRHLVRRRGQEARLRCSPMKGHSHVYWYRQLPEEGLKFMVYLQKENIIDESGMPKERFSAEFPKEGPSILRIQQVVRGDSAAYFCASSPSRWTASTDTQYFGPGTRLTVL.

This clonotype came up a few times. The chain recombines TRBV28 with TRBJ1-2; no clear D gene. V lost 7 bases, J lost 3 bases, and 15 bases lay in between. The CDR3 is made up of 14 amino acids. The germline V gene has CDR1 MDHEN and CDR2 SYDVKM. The CDR3 loop is CASTTAFADYGYTF. DNA for the CDR3: TGTGCCAGCACTACAGCTTTCGCGGACTATGGCTACACCTTC.

The V call is TRBV20-1, the J call TRBJ2-1; 8 bases are a match to TRBD2. There are 13 residues in the CDR3. Germline CDR1 and CDR2: DFQATT and SNEGSKA (reference sequence). With V trimmed by 6 bases and J by 8 bases, 9 bases remained unmatched. The CDR3 here is CSAPARGAYEQFF. The CDR3 DNA reads as TGCAGTGCCCCGGCGCGGGGGGCCTATGAGCAGTTCTTC.

V gene TRBV18 combines with J gene TRBJ1-4; D remains unclear. CDR3 length: 13 amino acids. Per the germline V gene, CDR1 is KGHSH and CDR2 is LQKENI. Trimming pared 3 bases from V and 8 bases from J, leaving 10 bases between. CDR3 amino acids: CASSPTDGEKLFF. The CDR3 nucleotides read TGTGCCAGCTCACCGACGGACGGGGAAAAACTGTTTTTT. The complete variable domain, with remaining parts taken from reference TRBV18 and TRBJ1-4, reads NAGVMQNPRHLVRRRGQEARLRCSPMKGHSHVYWYRQLPEEGLKFMVYLQKENIIDESGMPKERFSAEFPKEGPSILRIQQVVRGDSAAYFCASSPTDGEKLFFGSGTQLSVL.

V gene TRBV7-2 combines with J gene TRBJ1-6, with D possibly matching TRBD1 (5 bases). Germline loops: CDR1 SGHTA, CDR2 FQGNSA. The V end was cut by 7 bases, the J end by 10 bases, with 20 bases between. The CDR3 sequence is 15 residues long. The CDR3 spells CASKPRWQGDSPLHF. The CDR3 DNA reads TGTGCCAGCAAACCCCGGTGGCAGGGTGACTCACCCCTCCACTTT.

There are many counts of this clonotype. The rearrangement joins TRBV29-1 to TRBJ1-2, with D possibly matching TRBD1 (5 bases). Germline values: CDR1 SQVTM, CDR2 ANQGSEA. Trimming took off 1 base at V and 8 bases at J, with 17 bases between the two ends. The CDR3 contains 14 residues. The CDR3 region is CSVEVSLGDGGYTF. The CDR3 DNA sequence: TGCAGCGTTGAAGTCTCTTTGGGGGACGGGGGCTACACCTTC.

V usage is TRBV18 and J usage is TRBJ2-6; D ambiguous. CDR1 is KGHSH and CDR2 is LQKENI in the germline V gene. The ends were cut back, 3 bases at V and 2 bases at J, with 17 bases in the middle. This CDR3 has 18 amino acids. The CDR3 nucleotides are TGTGCCAGCTCACCGATCCCGGCCGCAGCCACTGGGGCCAACGTCCTGACTTTC. Encoded protein: CASSPIPAAATGANVLTF. Full variable domain (rest looked up from reference TRBV18 and TRBJ2-6): NAGVMQNPRHLVRRRGQEARLRCSPMKGHSHVYWYRQLPEEGLKFMVYLQKENIIDESGMPKERFSAEFPKEGPSILRIQQVVRGDSAAYFCASSPIPAAATGANVLTFGAGSRLTVL.

Written as DNA, the CDR3 is TGTGCCAGCAGCGCCGTGACAGGGGGCCACAAGACCCAGTACTTC. As protein: CASSAVTGGHKTQYF. The chain combines TRBV9 with TRBJ2-5; 10 bases are shared with TRBD1. Germline-derived CDR1 and CDR2 are SGDLS and YYNGEE. The ends lost 3 bases at V and 6 bases at J; junction bases unmatched: 8. The CDR3 totals 15 residues.

The table lists this clonotype with a few counts. The J gene is TRBJ1-3, the V gene TRBV5-1; D not resolved. CDR1 and CDR2 (germline): SGHRS, YFSETQ. CDR3 length: 16 residues. Trimming shortened V by 1 base and J by 0 bases, and 11 bases separated the two germline ends. CDR3 in amino acids: CASSLTALSSGNTIYF. The CDR3 region has the DNA TGCGCCAGCAGCTTGACAGCCTTAAGCTCTGGAAACACCATATATTTT.

This sequence joins TRBV20-1 and TRBJ2-7, with D perhaps TRBD1 (6 bases). CDR3 length equals 13 residues. Germline V gene lookup returns CDR1 DFQATT and CDR2 SNEGSKA (reference sequence). The V end lost 6 bases, the J end lost 0 bases, and 12 bases lay between the germline ends. CDR3 loop: CSATNRVSYEQYF. CDR3 bases: TGCAGTGCGACAAACAGGGTCTCCTACGAGCAGTACTTC.

This clonotype was seen a handful of times. V usage is TRBV9 and J usage is TRBJ2-7, with no clear D. The length of the CDR3 is 16 residues. The V gene's germline CDR1 is SGDLS and CDR2 YYNGEE. V was shortened by 3 bases and J by 0 bases, with 16 bases between the two germline ends. CDR3 protein: CASSAADGLSSYEQYF. CDR3 coding DNA: TGTGCCAGCAGCGCCGCCGACGGGCTCAGCTCCTACGAGCAGTACTTC.

The rearrangement joins TRBV28 to TRBJ2-2; D gene uncertain. Per the germline V gene, CDR1 is MDHEN and CDR2 is SYDVKM. V dropped 3 bases and J dropped 11 bases, with 13 bases sitting between them. This CDR3 comprises 13 residues. The CDR3 DNA follows: TGTGCCAGCAGTTTCTCCCCAATGCGCGAGCTGTTTTTT. Its translation: CASSFSPMRELFF. Supplemented by reference TRBV28 and TRBJ2-2, the full variable domain reads DVKVTQSSRYLVKRTGEKVFLECVQDMDHENMFWYRQDPGLGLRLIYFSYDVKMKEKGDIPEGYSVSREKKERFSLILESASTNQTSMYLCASSFSPMRELFFGEGSRLTVL.

The gene calls are TRBV28 and TRBJ2-5; D call uncertain. Germline CDR1 is MDHEN and CDR2 is SYDVKM. The CDR3 has 14 residues. V was pared by 5 bases and J by 7 bases, with 17 bases between. This CDR3 reads CASSQDRLAPTQYF. Written as DNA, the CDR3 is TGTGCCAGCAGTCAGGACCGCCTCGCGCCGACCCAGTACTTC.

The genes are TRBV6-1 and TRBJ2-1, with TRBD2 matching 9 bases. The CDR3 totals 16 residues. With V trimmed by 2 bases and J by 6 bases, 8 bases remained unmatched. From germline, CDR1 is MNHNS and CDR2 SASEGT. DNA of the CDR3: TGTGCCAGCAGTGAAACTCTAAGCGGGAGGTTCAATGAGCAGTTCTTC. Translating gives CASSETLSGRFNEQFF.

The sample holds a few counts of this clonotype. The chain carries TRBV20-1 and TRBJ2-3; TRBD1 is a possible D gene (6 bases). Trimming left V 7 bases short and J 5 bases short, with 16 bases between. The CDR3 is made up of 13 amino acids. The V gene's germline CDR1 is DFQATT and CDR2 SNEGSKA (reference sequence). CDR3 in amino acids: CSVTRGGEDTQYF. In DNA form, the CDR3 reads TGCAGTGTAACCAGGGGTGGAGAAGATACGCAGTATTTT.

This chain connects TRBV7-3 to TRBJ2-2; D is possibly TRBD1 (6 bases). The CDR3 is 16 amino acids. CDR1 SGHTA and CDR2 FQGTGA come from the germline V gene. V was pared by 5 bases and J by 3 bases, with 16 bases between. This CDR3 reads CASSREGGPDTGELFF. The CDR3 DNA follows: TGTGCCAGCAGCCGTGAAGGGGGTCCGGACACCGGGGAGCTGTTTTTT.